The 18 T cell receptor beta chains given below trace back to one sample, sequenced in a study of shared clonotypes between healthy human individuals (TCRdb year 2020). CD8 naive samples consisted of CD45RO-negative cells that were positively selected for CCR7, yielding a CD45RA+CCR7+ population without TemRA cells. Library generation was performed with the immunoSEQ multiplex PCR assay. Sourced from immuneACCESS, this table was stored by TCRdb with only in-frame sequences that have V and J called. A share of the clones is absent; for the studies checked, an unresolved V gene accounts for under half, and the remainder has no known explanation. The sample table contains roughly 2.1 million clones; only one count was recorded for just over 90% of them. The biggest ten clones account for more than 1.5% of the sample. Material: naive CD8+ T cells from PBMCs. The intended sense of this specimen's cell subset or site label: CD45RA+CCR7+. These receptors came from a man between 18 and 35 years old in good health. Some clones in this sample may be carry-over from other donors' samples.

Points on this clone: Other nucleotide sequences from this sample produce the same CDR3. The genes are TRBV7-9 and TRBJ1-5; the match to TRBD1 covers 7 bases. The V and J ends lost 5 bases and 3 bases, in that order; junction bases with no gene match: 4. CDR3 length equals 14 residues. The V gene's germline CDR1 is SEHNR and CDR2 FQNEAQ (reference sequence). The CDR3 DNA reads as TGTGCCAGCAGCCGGACAGGAGTCAATCAGCCCCAGCATTTT. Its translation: CASSRTGVNQPQHF.

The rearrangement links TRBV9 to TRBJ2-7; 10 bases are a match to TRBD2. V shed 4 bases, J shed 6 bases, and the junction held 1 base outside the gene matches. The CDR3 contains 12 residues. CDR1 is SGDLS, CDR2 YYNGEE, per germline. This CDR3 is CASSSGRGEQYF. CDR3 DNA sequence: TGTGCCAGCAGCAGCGGGAGGGGCGAGCAGTACTTC.

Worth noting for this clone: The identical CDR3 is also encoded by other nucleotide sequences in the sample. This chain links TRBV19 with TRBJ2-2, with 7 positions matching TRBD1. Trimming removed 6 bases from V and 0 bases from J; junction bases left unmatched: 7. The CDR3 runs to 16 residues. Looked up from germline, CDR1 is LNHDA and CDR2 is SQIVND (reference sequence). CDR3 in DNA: TGTGCCAGTAGCATCCGGACAGGAGCGAACACCGGGGAGCTGTTTTTT. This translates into CASSIRTGANTGELFF.

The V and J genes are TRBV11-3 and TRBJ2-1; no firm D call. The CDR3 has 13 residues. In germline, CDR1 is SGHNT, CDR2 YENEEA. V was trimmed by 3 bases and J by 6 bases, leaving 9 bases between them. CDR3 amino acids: CASSFRLANEQFF. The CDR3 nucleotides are TGTGCCAGCAGCTTTCGACTCGCCAATGAGCAGTTCTTC.

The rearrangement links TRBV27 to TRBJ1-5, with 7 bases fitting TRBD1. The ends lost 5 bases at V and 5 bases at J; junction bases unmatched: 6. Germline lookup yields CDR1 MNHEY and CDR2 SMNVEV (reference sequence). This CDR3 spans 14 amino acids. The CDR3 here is CASSPRQGYQPQHF. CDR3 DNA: TGTGCCAGCAGTCCGCGACAGGGCTATCAGCCCCAGCATTTT.

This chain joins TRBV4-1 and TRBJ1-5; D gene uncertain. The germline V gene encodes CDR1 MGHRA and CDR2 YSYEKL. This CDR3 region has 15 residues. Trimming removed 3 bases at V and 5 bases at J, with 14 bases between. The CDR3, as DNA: TGCGCCAGCAGCCAGAGGAGCGAGGGCTATCAGCCCCAGCATTTT. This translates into CASSQRSEGYQPQHF.

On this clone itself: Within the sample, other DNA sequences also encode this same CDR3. CDR3 bases: TGTGCCAGCAGTGGAGGGGGCACAGATACGCAGTATTTT. Its protein is CASSGGGTDTQYF. The chain is built from TRBV9 and TRBJ2-3; the D gene is possibly TRBD2 (6 bases). The V gene lost 5 bases and the J gene lost 1 base, with 8 bases spanning the gap. This CDR3 is built from 13 residues. CDR1 and CDR2 (germline): SGDLS, YYNGEE.

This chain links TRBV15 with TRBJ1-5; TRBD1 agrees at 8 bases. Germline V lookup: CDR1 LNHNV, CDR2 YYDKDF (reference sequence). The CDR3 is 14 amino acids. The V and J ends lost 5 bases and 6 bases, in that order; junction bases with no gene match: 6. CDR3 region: CATSPQGAGQPQHF. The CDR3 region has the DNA TGTGCCACCAGCCCCCAGGGGGCCGGTCAGCCCCAGCATTTT.

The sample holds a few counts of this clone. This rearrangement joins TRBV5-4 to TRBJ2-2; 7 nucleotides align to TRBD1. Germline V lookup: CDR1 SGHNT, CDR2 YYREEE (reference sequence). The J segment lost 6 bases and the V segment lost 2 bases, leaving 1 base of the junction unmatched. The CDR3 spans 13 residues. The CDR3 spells CASSFTGAGELFF. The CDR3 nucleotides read TGTGCCAGCAGCTTTACAGGGGCCGGGGAGCTGTTTTTT.

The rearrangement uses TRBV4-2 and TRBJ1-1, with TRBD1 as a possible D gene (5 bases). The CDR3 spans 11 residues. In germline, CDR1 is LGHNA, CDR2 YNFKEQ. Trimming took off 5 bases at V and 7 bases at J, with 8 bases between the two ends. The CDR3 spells CASSGGVEAFF. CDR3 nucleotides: TGTGCCAGCAGCGGGGGGGTTGAAGCTTTCTTT.

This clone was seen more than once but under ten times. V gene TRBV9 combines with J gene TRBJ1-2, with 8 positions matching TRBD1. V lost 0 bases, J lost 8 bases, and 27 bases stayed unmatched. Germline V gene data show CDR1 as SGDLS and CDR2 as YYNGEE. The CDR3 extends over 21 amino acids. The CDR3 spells CASSVATGAGGESPSLFGYTF. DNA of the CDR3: TGTGCCAGCAGCGTAGCTACTGGGGCAGGGGGCGAAAGTCCTAGCCTATTCGGCTACACCTTC.

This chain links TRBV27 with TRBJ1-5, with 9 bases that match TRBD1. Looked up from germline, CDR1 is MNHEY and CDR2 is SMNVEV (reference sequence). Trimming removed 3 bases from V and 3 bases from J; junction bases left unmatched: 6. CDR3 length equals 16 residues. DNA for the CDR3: TGTGCCAGCAGTTTTGCCGGGACAGGGCTCAATCAGCCCCAGCATTTT. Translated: CASSFAGTGLNQPQHF.

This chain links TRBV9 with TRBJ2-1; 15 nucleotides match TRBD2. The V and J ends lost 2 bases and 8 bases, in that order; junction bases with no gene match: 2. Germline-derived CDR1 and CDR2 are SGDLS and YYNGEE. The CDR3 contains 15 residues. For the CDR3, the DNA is TGTGCCAGCAGCGTGGGACTAGCGGGAGGATATGAGCAGTTCTTC. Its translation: CASSVGLAGGYEQFF.

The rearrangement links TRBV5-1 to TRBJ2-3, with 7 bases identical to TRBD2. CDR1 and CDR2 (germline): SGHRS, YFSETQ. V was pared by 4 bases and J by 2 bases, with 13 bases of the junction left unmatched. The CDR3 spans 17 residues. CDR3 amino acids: CASSVGTLADHTDTQYF. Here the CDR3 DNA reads TGCGCCAGCAGCGTAGGGACCCTAGCGGACCACACAGATACGCAGTATTTT.

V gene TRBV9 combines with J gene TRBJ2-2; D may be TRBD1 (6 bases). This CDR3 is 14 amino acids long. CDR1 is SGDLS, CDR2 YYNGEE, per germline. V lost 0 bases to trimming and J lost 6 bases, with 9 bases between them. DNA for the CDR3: TGTGCCAGCAGCGTAGAGGGGGACCCCGGGGAGCTGTTTTTT. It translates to CASSVEGDPGELFF.

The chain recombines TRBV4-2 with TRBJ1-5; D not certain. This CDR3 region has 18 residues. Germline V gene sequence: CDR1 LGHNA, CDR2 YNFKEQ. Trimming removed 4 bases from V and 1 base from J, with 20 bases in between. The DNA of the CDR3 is TGTGCCAGCAGCCCTCTCCCCAAAGGGCTGGGGAGCAATCAGCCCCAGCATTTT. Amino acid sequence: CASSPLPKGLGSNQPQHF.

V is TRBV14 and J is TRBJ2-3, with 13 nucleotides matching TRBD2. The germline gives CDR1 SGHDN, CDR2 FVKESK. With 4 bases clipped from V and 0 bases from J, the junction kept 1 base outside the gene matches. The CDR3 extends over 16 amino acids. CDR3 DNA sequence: TGTGCCAGCAGCCGACTAGCGGGAGGTAGCACAGATACGCAGTATTTT. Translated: CASSRLAGGSTDTQYF.

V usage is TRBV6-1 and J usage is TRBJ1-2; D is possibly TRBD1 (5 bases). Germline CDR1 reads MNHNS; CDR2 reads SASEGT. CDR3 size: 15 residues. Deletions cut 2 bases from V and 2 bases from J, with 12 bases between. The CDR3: CASSEYSGGNYGYTF. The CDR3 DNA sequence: TGTGCCAGCAGTGAATATTCGGGGGGGAACTATGGCTACACCTTC.